The 30 T cell receptor beta chains given below trace back to one sample, sequenced in a study of cytomegalovirus exposure and HLA in healthy donors. The PCR had 60 Vbeta and 13 Jbeta primers. Method: immunoSEQ multiplex PCR; TCRdb's copy keeps in-frame clones and lacks some. The table shows roughly 160,000 clones, with roughly four fifths occurring only once. The sequenced sample consisted of PBMCs. The origin of the receptors is a male donor in good health and CMV-seropositive.

The rearrangement joins TRBV15 to TRBJ2-7; the match to TRBD2 covers 7 bases. The V gene end was trimmed by 5 bases and the J gene end by 5 bases; junction bases not matched to a gene: 12. The CDR3 runs to 15 residues. CDR1 and CDR2 (germline): LNHNV, YYDKDF (reference sequence). Here the CDR3 reads CATSLLPGGRHEQYF. The CDR3 nucleotides read TGTGCCACCAGCTTACTCCCGGGGGGTCGTCACGAGCAGTACTTC.

The chain employs TRBV9 and TRBJ2-5; tentatively, D is TRBD1 (6 bases). The CDR3 extends over 15 amino acids. V lost 2 bases to trimming and J lost 1 base, with 12 bases between them. Germline V gene sequence: CDR1 SGDLS, CDR2 YYNGEE. The CDR3 here is CASSVSGVGQETQYF. The DNA for the CDR3 is TGTGCCAGCAGCGTGTCAGGGGTGGGCCAAGAGACCCAGTACTTC.

The rearrangement joins TRBV15 to TRBJ1-2; a weak D match, TRBD1 (6 bases). V dropped 2 bases and J dropped 3 bases, with 16 bases sitting between them. Germline V lookup: CDR1 LNHNV, CDR2 YYDKDF (reference sequence). CDR3 length: 16 amino acids. The CDR3 loop reads CATSRSSGHSYYGYTF. The DNA for the CDR3 is TGTGCCACCAGCAGATCCTCGGGACATTCCTACTATGGCTACACCTTC.

The chain recombines TRBV18 with TRBJ1-4, with no clear D. The ends were cut back, 6 bases at V and 8 bases at J, with 13 bases in the middle. The CDR3 covers 13 residues. Germline lookup yields CDR1 KGHSH and CDR2 LQKENI. CDR3 in amino acids: CASSPSDGEKLFF. The CDR3 coding sequence is TGTGCCAGCTCCCCCTCAGACGGGGAAAAACTGTTTTTT.

The chain couples TRBV7-9 to TRBJ1-5; D gene ambiguous. Per germline, CDR1 SEHNR and CDR2 FQNEAQ (reference sequence). The CDR3 length is 15 residues. V gave up 6 bases and J gave up 6 bases, with 18 bases separating them. Here the CDR3 DNA reads TGTGCCAGCAGTAACCCCGAGGAGTCTGGTCAGCCCCAGCATTTT. Protein product: CASSNPEESGQPQHF. The complete variable domain, with remaining parts taken from reference TRBV7-9 and TRBJ1-5, reads DTGVSQNPRHKITKRGQNVTFRCDPISEHNRLYWYRQTLGQGPEFLTYFQNEAQLEKSRLLSDRFSAERPKGSFSTLEIQRTEQGDSAMYLCASSNPEESGQPQHFGDGTRLSIL.

The chain combines TRBV28 with TRBJ2-7; weak D call: TRBD1 (6 bases). The germline CDR1 and CDR2 sequences are MDHEN and SYDVKM. Trimming left V 7 bases short and J 2 bases short, with 15 bases between. The CDR3 contains 14 residues. In DNA, the CDR3 is TGTGCCAGCACCTTAGGGCAGGGGCCCTACGAGCAGTACTTC. Its translation: CASTLGQGPYEQYF.

The chain employs TRBV6-5 and TRBJ2-3; D perhaps matches TRBD2 (6 bases). In germline, CDR1 is MNHEY, CDR2 SVGAGI. V was trimmed by 6 bases and J by 2 bases, leaving 15 bases between them. The CDR3 runs to 15 residues. The CDR3, as DNA: TGTGCCAGCAGAGCGGGTGACTACGCCACAGATACGCAGTATTTT. It yields the protein CASRAGDYATDTQYF.

A few counts support this clone. The chain links TRBV5-4 to TRBJ1-5; D might be TRBD1 (6 bases). Germline lookup yields CDR1 SGHNT and CDR2 YYREEE (reference sequence). Trimming took 4 bases from V and 7 from J, leaving 15 bases between them. The CDR3 totals 14 residues. In nucleotides, the CDR3 is TGTGCCAGCAGCCAAGCAGGGGCGGACCAGCCCCAGCATTTT. Protein sequence: CASSQAGADQPQHF.

The V and J genes are TRBV19 and TRBJ1-2; D is perhaps TRBD1 (6 bases). In germline, CDR1 is LNHDA, CDR2 SQIVND (reference sequence). V gave up 5 bases and J gave up 2 bases, with 9 bases separating them. This CDR3 spans 13 amino acids. The CDR3 DNA reads TGTGCCAGTAGTCCAGGGACAAACTATGGCTACACCTTC. The encoded protein is CASSPGTNYGYTF.

This clone was counted only a few times. The J gene is TRBJ1-2, the V gene TRBV10-3; D is unresolved. Germline assignment: CDR1 ENHRY and CDR2 SYGVKD. There are 13 residues in the CDR3. V was shortened by 6 bases and J by 3 bases, with 11 bases between the two germline ends. This CDR3 reads CAISPQQDYGYTF. CDR3 DNA sequence: TGTGCCATCAGCCCACAGCAAGACTATGGCTACACCTTC.

This chain links TRBV5-8 with TRBJ2-1; 14 bases are shared with TRBD2. Germline CDR1 SGHTS, CDR2 YDEGEE. The CDR3 length is 15 residues. Trimming took 2 bases from V and 8 from J; bases not matched to a gene: 3. The CDR3 here is CASSFGTSGRDEQFF. The CDR3 region has the DNA TGTGCCAGCAGCTTCGGGACTAGCGGGAGAGATGAGCAGTTCTTC.

The chain is built from TRBV19 and TRBJ2-2; 16 nucleotides line up with TRBD2. The length of the CDR3 is 18 residues. The J segment lost 4 bases and the V segment lost 4 bases, leaving 6 bases of the junction unmatched. The germline V gene encodes CDR1 LNHDA and CDR2 SQIVND (reference sequence). CDR3 nucleotide sequence: TGTGCCAGTAGTACGGGACTAGCGGGAGGGCGAAGCACCGGGGAGCTGTTTTTT. Translation gives CASSTGLAGGRSTGELFF. Variable domain in full (rest from reference TRBV19 and TRBJ2-2): DGGITQSPKYLFRKEGQNVTLSCEQNLNHDAMYWYRQDPGQGLRLIYYSQIVNDFQKGDIAEGYSVSREKKESFPLTVTSAQKNPTAFYLCASSTGLAGGRSTGELFFGEGSRLTVL.

The chain carries TRBV6-1 and TRBJ1-2; 7 positions agree with TRBD1. J lost 7 bases, V lost 7 bases, and 12 bases had no gene match. Germline-derived CDR1 and CDR2 are MNHNS and SASEGT. CDR3 length: 14 amino acids. This CDR3 reads CASMSLSGGTGYTF. Written as DNA, the CDR3 is TGTGCCAGCATGTCTCTCTCAGGGGGAACTGGCTACACCTTC.

CDR3 region: CASGYPREQPQHF. CDR3 nucleotides: TGTGCCAGCGGGTATCCGCGGGAACAGCCCCAGCATTTT. The chain combines TRBV28 with TRBJ1-5; D remains unclear. The germline V gene encodes CDR1 MDHEN and CDR2 SYDVKM. Trimming stripped 8 bases from V and 7 bases from J, with 15 bases between. The length of the CDR3 is 13 residues.

The V and J genes are TRBV5-4 and TRBJ1-1, with TRBD1 as a possible D gene (6 bases). V was cut by 5 bases and J by 5 bases, with 10 bases left in between. This CDR3 contains 12 residues. Germline V CDR1 and CDR2: SGHNT, YYREEE (reference sequence). In nucleotides, the CDR3 is TGTGCCAGCAGTACAGGGCAAACTGAAGCTTTCTTT. It specifies CASSTGQTEAFF. Variable domain in full (rest from reference TRBV5-4 and TRBJ1-1): ETGVTQSPTHLIKTRGQQVTLRCSSQSGHNTVSWYQQALGQGPQFIFQYYREEENGRGNFPPRFSGLQFPNYSSELNVNALELDDSALYLCASSTGQTEAFFGQGTRLTVV.

This chain connects TRBV5-1 to TRBJ2-5; D is uncertain. Trimming stripped 0 bases from V and 4 bases from J, with 4 bases between. CDR1 is SGHRS and CDR2 is YFSETQ in the germline V gene. The CDR3 has 12 residues. The CDR3 spells CASSLGAETQYF. CDR3 in DNA: TGCGCCAGCAGCTTGGGGGCAGAGACCCAGTACTTC.

This clone was recorded once. The chain joins TRBV28 to TRBJ1-4; D unresolved. This CDR3 region has 15 residues. CDR1 MDHEN and CDR2 SYDVKM come from the germline V gene. Trimming shortened V by 6 bases and J by 5 bases, and 16 bases separated the two germline ends. The CDR3 nucleotides are TGTGCCAGCAGCCCCCCCAAGCGATCCAATGAAAAACTGTTTTTT. It translates to CASSPPKRSNEKLFF.

The V gene is TRBV7-2, the J gene TRBJ2-7; D unresolved. V dropped 5 bases and J dropped 4 bases, with 15 bases sitting between them. This CDR3 has 14 residues. CDR1 and CDR2 from the germline V gene are SGHTA and FQGNSA. This CDR3 is CASSVTGYGYEQYF. The CDR3, as DNA: TGTGCCAGCAGCGTGACTGGTTACGGGTACGAGCAGTACTTC.

CDR3 in DNA: TGTGCCTGGAGTCGGGCGGCGGGGATCGGTGAAGCTTTCTTT. Translated, it gives CAWSRAAGIGEAFF. The V gene is TRBV30, the J gene TRBJ1-1; D remains unclear. The germline V gene has CDR1 GTSNPN and CDR2 SVGIG (reference sequence). This CDR3 is 14 amino acids long. The V end was cut by 2 bases, the J end by 7 bases, with 17 bases between.

J is TRBJ2-5 and V is TRBV2; D call uncertain. Gene TRBJ2-7 matches the end of the DNA better, so the J call may be wrong. The CDR3 spans 13 residues. Germline assignment: CDR1 SNHLY and CDR2 FYNNEI. For the CDR3, the DNA is TGTGCCAGCAGTGGCCAGACACCCTACGAGCAGTACTTC. It yields the protein CASSGQTPYEQYF.

This chain connects TRBV11-2 to TRBJ2-1; TRBD2 agrees at 9 bases. The CDR3 loop spans 15 amino acids. V shed 1 base and J 7 bases; nucleotides not matched to a gene: 5. Germline V gene data show CDR1 as SGHAT and CDR2 as FQNNGV. CDR3 sequence: CASSLGGGAYNEQFF. The CDR3 nucleotides read TGTGCCAGCAGCTTAGGCGGGGGGGCTTATAATGAGCAGTTCTTC.

This clone was detected once. The chain combines TRBV7-9 with TRBJ2-7, with unresolved D. The CDR3 spans 16 residues. V lost 5 bases and J 0 bases, leaving 17 bases between the germline ends. CDR1 is SEHNR and CDR2 is FQNEAQ in the germline V gene (reference sequence). In DNA form, the CDR3 reads TGTGCCAGCAGCCCATTGGAGACTGGTATCTCCTACGAGCAGTACTTC. Amino acids: CASSPLETGISYEQYF.

In this sample, this clone turned up once. This rearrangement joins TRBV27 to TRBJ2-1, with 10 positions matching TRBD2. The CDR3 is 15 residues long. V gave up 6 bases and J gave up 2 bases; unmatched junction bases: 4. Germline V CDR1 and CDR2: MNHEY, SMNVEV (reference sequence). CDR3 nucleotide sequence: TGTGCCAGCAGCCCCAGCGGGAGGGCCTACAATGAGCAGTTCTTC. Encoded protein: CASSPSGRAYNEQFF.

This clone was seen only once. J is TRBJ1-5 and V is TRBV6-5, with D maybe TRBD1 (6 bases). Trimming took 0 bases from V and 6 from J, leaving 12 bases between them. The CDR3 spans 15 residues. The germline V gene has CDR1 MNHEY and CDR2 SVGAGI. CDR3 in DNA: TGTGCCAGCAGTTACTCGAGGGGGAATCGTCAGCCCCAGCATTTT. It encodes CASSYSRGNRQPQHF.

This chain links TRBV11-2 with TRBJ1-1; unclear D gene. This CDR3 region has 15 residues. CDR1 is SGHAT, CDR2 FQNNGV, per germline. V was cut by 1 base and J by 7 bases, with 16 bases left in between. The CDR3 DNA follows: TGTGCCAGCAGCTTAGTGGTGGGCCCCCTGGGTGAAGCTTTCTTT. Translating it yields CASSLVVGPLGEAFF.

The CDR3 spells CAISESTGYQETQYF. The CDR3 nucleotides read TGTGCCATCAGTGAGTCGACGGGGTATCAAGAGACCCAGTACTTC. The V call is TRBV10-3, the J call TRBJ2-5; possibly TRBD2 for D (5 bases). This CDR3 spans 15 amino acids. V shed 0 bases and J shed 2 bases, with 10 bases lying between them. Germline CDR1 and CDR2: ENHRY and SYGVKD.

The rearrangement links TRBV25-1 to TRBJ2-1, with TRBD1 matching over 7 bases. This CDR3 spans 16 amino acids. Germline CDR1 reads MGHDK; CDR2 reads SYGVNS. The V and J ends lost 5 bases and 3 bases, in that order; junction bases with no gene match: 10. CDR3 DNA sequence: TGTGCCAGCAGTCCTACCCGGGACAGACACTACAATGAGCAGTTCTTC. Amino acid sequence: CASSPTRDRHYNEQFF.

The rearrangement uses TRBV6-6 and TRBJ2-7; tentative D call: TRBD1 (6 bases). V was cut by 4 bases and J by 6 bases, with 13 bases left in between. Germline V gene lookup returns CDR1 MNHNY and CDR2 SVGAGI (reference sequence). There are 13 residues in the CDR3. As DNA, the CDR3 is TGTGCCAGCAGTTCTTCAGGCAGGGGCGAGCAGTACTTC. This sequence encodes CASSSSGRGEQYF.

The rearrangement links TRBV2 to TRBJ2-7; TRBD2 agrees at 8 bases. The CDR3 has 15 residues. Germline lookup yields CDR1 SNHLY and CDR2 FYNNEI. The V segment lost 7 bases and the J segment 2 bases; nucleotides outside the gene matches: 10. CDR3 in amino acids: CASKGLSGMTYEQYF. The CDR3 DNA is TGTGCCAGCAAGGGACTTAGCGGGATGACCTACGAGCAGTACTTC.

This clone was detected once. The junction does not match germline at one end; this may be a read error. V usage is TRBV7-9 and J usage is TRBJ1-4; D uncertain. Germline V gene data show CDR1 as SEHNR and CDR2 as FQNEAQ (reference sequence). The CDR3 length is 14 residues. The CDR3 region is CSSSLGRRGEKLFF. For the CDR3, the DNA is TGTTCCAGCAGCTTAGGCAGACGGGGTGAAAAACTGTTTTTT. Drawing the rest from reference TRBV7-9 and TRBJ1-4, the complete variable domain is DTGVSQNPRHKITKRGQNVTFRCDPISEHNRLYWYRQTLGQGPEFLTYFQNEAQLEKSRLLSDRFSAERPKGSFSTLEIQRTEQGDSAMYLCSSSLGRRGEKLFFGSGTQLSVL.